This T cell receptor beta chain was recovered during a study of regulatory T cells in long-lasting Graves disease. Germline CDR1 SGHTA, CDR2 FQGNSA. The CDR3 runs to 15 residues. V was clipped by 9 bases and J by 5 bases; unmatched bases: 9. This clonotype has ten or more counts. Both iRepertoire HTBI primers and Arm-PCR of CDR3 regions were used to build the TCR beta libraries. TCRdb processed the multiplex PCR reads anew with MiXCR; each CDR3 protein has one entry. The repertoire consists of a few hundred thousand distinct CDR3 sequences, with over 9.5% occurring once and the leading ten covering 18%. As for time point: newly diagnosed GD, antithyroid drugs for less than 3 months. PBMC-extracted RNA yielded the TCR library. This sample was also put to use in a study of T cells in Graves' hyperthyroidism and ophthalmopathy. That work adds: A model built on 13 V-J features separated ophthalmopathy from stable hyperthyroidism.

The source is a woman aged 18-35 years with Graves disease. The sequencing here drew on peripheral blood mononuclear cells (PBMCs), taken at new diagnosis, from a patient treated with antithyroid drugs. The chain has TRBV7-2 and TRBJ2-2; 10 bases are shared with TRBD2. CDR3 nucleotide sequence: TGTGCCAGTCCTTCTAGCGGGAGAGGTACCGGGGAGCTGTTTTTT. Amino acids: CASPSSGRGTGELFF.